These T cell receptor beta chains were read from a single sample in a study of blood T cell repertoires in COVID-19. TCRdb's copy holds only in-frame clones and misses some; the assay was immunoSEQ multiplex PCR. The sample has about 27,000 clones, over 80% seen once. Sequencing used peripheral blood. Receptor source: a woman over 75 with acute or convalescent COVID-19. Each CDR3 is given with its conserved first and last residue. The order of the fields is V gene, J gene, D gene, clone size, CDR3 DNA, CDR3 protein. A D gene is named only where the DNA matches it firmly. Rows give clone size only sometimes, using once, few, many, or a class for an expanded clone.

TRBV4-1,TRBJ2-3,NA,NA,TGCGCCAGCAGCCAAGAGCTTCGGACAGATACGCAGTATTTT,CASSQELRTDTQYF
TRBV4-1,TRBJ2-2,NA,NA,TGCGCCAGCAGCCGGTACAGGGAGAACACCGGGGAGCTGTTTTTT,CASSRYRENTGELFF
TRBV28,TRBJ1-1,NA,few,TGTGCCAGTTCGGAGACTGAAGCTTTCTTT,CASSETEAFF
TRBV30,TRBJ2-1,TRBD2,NA,TGTGCCTGGAGCCTAGGGGCACTAGCGGGGGCCGGGTATGAGCAGTTCTTC,CAWSLGALAGAGYEQFF
TRBV4-1,TRBJ2-5,TRBD1,NA,TGCGCCAGCAGCCAACCTGGACAGGGGGTCAATCAGAAGGAGACCCAGTACTTC,CASSQPGQGVNQKETQYF
TRBV19,TRBJ1-1,TRBD1,NA,TGTGCCAGTAGGATTACCGGGACAGGAGGTACTGAAGCTTTCTTT,CASRITGTGGTEAFF
TRBV10-1,TRBJ2-5,NA,NA,TGCGCCAGCAGTGACGGCGACACCCAAGAGACCCAGTACTTC,CASSDGDTQETQYF
TRBV18,TRBJ1-1,NA,NA,TGTGCCAGCTCACCCCCGACTATGAAGAACACTGAAGCTTTCTTT,CASSPPTMKNTEAFF
TRBV19,TRBJ2-7,NA,NA,TGTGCCAGTAGTAGTAATGGACTGAGGTTTCCCTACGAGCAGTACTTC,CASSSNGLRFPYEQYF
TRBV7-3,TRBJ1-1,NA,NA,TGTGCCAGCAGCTTAACGGGGGCAACGAACACTGAAGCTTTCTTT,CASSLTGATNTEAFF
TRBV7-2,TRBJ2-2,TRBD2,NA,TGTGCCAGCAGCTTAGCCCAGGGACTAGCGGGATCAACCGGGGAGCTGTTTTTT,CASSLAQGLAGSTGELFF
TRBV2,TRBJ1-2,NA,NA,TGTGCCAGCAGTGAATCGGTCCACTATGGCTACACCTTC,CASSESVHYGYTF
TRBV18,TRBJ2-1,TRBD2,NA,TGTGCCAGCTCACCCCCGGTAAGGAGCGGGGGCCCTACCAGCTCCTACAATGAGCAGTTCTTC,CASSPPVRSGGPTSSYNEQFF
TRBV19,TRBJ1-2,NA,medium-sized,TGTGCCATCTTAGGAGTCTATGGCTACACCTTC,CAILGVYGYTF
TRBV9,TRBJ2-1,NA,NA,TGTGCCAGCAGCGTCTCGACACTTCCCAATGAGCAGTTCTTC,CASSVSTLPNEQFF
TRBV18,TRBJ1-2,NA,NA,TGTGCCAGCTCACTACAGGAGAACTATGGCTACACCTTC,CASSLQENYGYTF
TRBV6-2/TRBV6-3,TRBJ2-4,TRBD1,NA,TGTGCCAGCAGTCCCACCGGGACAGGGTCGAACATTCAGTACTTC,CASSPTGTGSNIQYF
TRBV9,TRBJ2-3,NA,NA,TGTGCCAGCAGCGGACTAGGTGGCACAGATACGCAGTATTTT,CASSGLGGTDTQYF
TRBV11-3,TRBJ2-7,TRBD2,NA,TGTGCCAGCAGCCAACTAGCGGTCTCCTACGAGCAGTACTTC,CASSQLAVSYEQYF
TRBV10-3,TRBJ2-7,NA,NA,TGTGCCATCAGTGAGGGGGCGCGCTACGAGCAGTACTTC,CAISEGARYEQYF
TRBV18,TRBJ1-2,NA,NA,TGTGCCAGCTCACCAGGTACAGAGATTTCTGGCTACACCTTC,CASSPGTEISGYTF
TRBV11-2,TRBJ1-4,NA,NA,TGTGCCAGCAGCCGGGGGGCAGCTAATGAAAAACTGTTTTTT,CASSRGAANEKLFF
TRBV28,TRBJ2-7,NA,many,TGTGCCAGCCGGGGGAGGGGGTTTTACGAGCAGTACTTC,CASRGRGFYEQYF
TRBV3-1/TRBV3-2,TRBJ2-7,NA,few,TGTGCCAGCAGCCAAGGCGGGGCGCGACCGACCTACGAGCAGTACTTC,CASSQGGARPTYEQYF
TRBV9,TRBJ1-2,TRBD1,NA,TGTGCCAGCAGCCCGACAGGGAACTATGGCTACACCTTC,CASSPTGNYGYTF
TRBV7-2,TRBJ1-6,TRBD1,NA,TGTGCCAGCAGCCCGGACAGGGCTAATTCACCCCTCCACTTT,CASSPDRANSPLHF
TRBV6-5,TRBJ1-2,NA,NA,TGTGCCAGCAGTTACTCGTTCCGCGGCTATGGCTACACCTTC,CASSYSFRGYGYTF
TRBV12-3/TRBV12-4,TRBJ1-2,NA,NA,TGTGCCAGCAGCCTCGCAGTCTATGGCTACACCTTC,CASSLAVYGYTF
TRBV19,TRBJ2-6,NA,NA,TGTGCCAGTAGTATCTCTGCGTCCTCTGGGGCCAACGTCCTGACTTTC,CASSISASSGANVLTF
TRBV7-9,TRBJ2-7,NA,few,TGTGCCAGCTCCGCGGACGGGGTCATGTACGAGCAGTACTTC,CASSADGVMYEQYF
TRBV5-1,TRBJ2-7,TRBD1,NA,TGCGCCAGCAGTTTATTGACCGGGACAGGGGTTTCCTACGAGCAGTACTTC,CASSLLTGTGVSYEQYF
TRBV11-3,TRBJ2-1,TRBD2,NA,TGTGCCAGCAGCCTCTTTTCCGGGACTAACAATGAGCAGTTCTTC,CASSLFSGTNNEQFF
TRBV28,TRBJ2-7,TRBD2,NA,TGTGCCAGCCTAAAGCGGGGGGGCTCCTACGAGCAGTACTTC,CASLKRGGSYEQYF
TRBV19,TRBJ2-1,NA,NA,TGTGCCAGTAGTATCCGGCGGGCGGTGTACAATGAGCAGTTCTTC,CASSIRRAVYNEQFF
TRBV7-2,TRBJ2-3,TRBD2,NA,TGTGCCAGCAGCGCCCTAGGGACTAGCCTAACGACAGATACGCAGTATTTT,CASSALGTSLTTDTQYF
TRBV9,TRBJ2-3,TRBD2,NA,TGTGCCAGCAGCGCCCGACTAGCGCCAATATCAGATACGCAGTATTTT,CASSARLAPISDTQYF
TRBV19,TRBJ1-2,TRBD1,NA,TGTGCCAGTAGTATTAGAATTGGAACACAGGGGAACTATGGCTACACCTTC,CASSIRIGTQGNYGYTF
TRBV3-1/TRBV3-2,TRBJ2-7,NA,NA,TGTGCCAGCAGCACCCGGAGAGGGGACAATTTATACGAGCAGTACTTC,CASSTRRGDNLYEQYF
TRBV11-3,TRBJ2-1,TRBD2,few,TGTGCCAGCAGCTCCCTAGCGGGAGGCTGGGGTAATGAGCAGTTCTTC,CASSSLAGGWGNEQFF
TRBV7-9,TRBJ2-7,NA,NA,TGTGCCAGCAGCCCCCGACAGGCTGTTACCTACGAGCAGTACTTC,CASSPRQAVTYEQYF
TRBV11-3,TRBJ1-3,NA,NA,TGTGCCAGCAGCTTGGTGAGCTCTGGAAACACCATATATTTT,CASSLVSSGNTIYF
TRBV10-2,TRBJ1-1,NA,NA,TGCGCCAGCAGTGAGCGGAGCGCCAGGGGTACGAACACTGAAGCTTTCTTT,CASSERSARGTNTEAFF
TRBV18,TRBJ2-1,TRBD2,hyperexpanded,TGTGCCAGCTCGCCCGGCGGGAGTGAGCAGTTCTTC,CASSPGGSEQFF
TRBV7-3,TRBJ2-2,NA,once,TGTGCCAGCAGCTTAAACACAGGGATCGGGGAGCTGTTTTTT,CASSLNTGIGELFF